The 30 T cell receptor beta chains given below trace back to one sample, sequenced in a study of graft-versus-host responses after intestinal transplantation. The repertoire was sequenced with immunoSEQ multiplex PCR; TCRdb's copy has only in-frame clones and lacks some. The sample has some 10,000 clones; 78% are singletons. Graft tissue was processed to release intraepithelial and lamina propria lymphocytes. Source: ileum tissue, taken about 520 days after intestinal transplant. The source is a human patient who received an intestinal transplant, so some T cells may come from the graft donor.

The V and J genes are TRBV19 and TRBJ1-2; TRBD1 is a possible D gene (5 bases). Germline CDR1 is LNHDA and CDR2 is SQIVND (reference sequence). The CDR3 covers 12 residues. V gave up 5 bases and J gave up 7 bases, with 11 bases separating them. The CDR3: CASSPGTVGYTF. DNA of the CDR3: TGTGCCAGTAGTCCGGGGACGGTTGGCTACACCTTC. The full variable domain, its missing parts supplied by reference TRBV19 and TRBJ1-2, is DGGITQSPKYLFRKEGQNVTLSCEQNLNHDAMYWYRQDPGQGLRLIYYSQIVNDFQKGDIAEGYSVSREKKESFPLTVTSAQKNPTAFYLCASSPGTVGYTFGSGTRLTVV.

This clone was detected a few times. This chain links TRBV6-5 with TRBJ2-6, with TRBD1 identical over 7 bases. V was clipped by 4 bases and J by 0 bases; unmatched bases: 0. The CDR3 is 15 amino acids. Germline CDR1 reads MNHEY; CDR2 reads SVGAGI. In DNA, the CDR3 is TGTGCCAGCAGTTGGGACAGCTCTGGGGCCAACGTCCTGACTTTC. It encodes CASSWDSSGANVLTF.

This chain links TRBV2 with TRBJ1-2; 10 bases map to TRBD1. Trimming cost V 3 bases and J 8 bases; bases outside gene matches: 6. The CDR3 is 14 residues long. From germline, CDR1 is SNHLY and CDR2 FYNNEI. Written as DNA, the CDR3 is TGTGCCAGCAGTGAGAGGGGACAGGGGCTGGGCTACACCTTC. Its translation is CASSERGQGLGYTF.

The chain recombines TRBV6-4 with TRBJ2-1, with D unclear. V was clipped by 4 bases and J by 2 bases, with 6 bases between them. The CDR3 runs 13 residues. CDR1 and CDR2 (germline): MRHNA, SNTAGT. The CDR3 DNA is TGTGCCAGCAGTGCTCAAACCTACAATGAGCAGTTCTTC. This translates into CASSAQTYNEQFF.

CDR3 DNA sequence: TGTGCCAGCAGCTTGGGCGGGAGGGCCTACGAGCAGTACTTC. Protein: CASSLGGRAYEQYF. V is TRBV5-4 and J is TRBJ2-5; 9 nucleotides agree with TRBD2. The assigned J gene may be wrong: the sequence end matches TRBJ2-7 better. The germline V gene has CDR1 SGHNT and CDR2 YYREEE (reference sequence). The length of the CDR3 is 14 residues.

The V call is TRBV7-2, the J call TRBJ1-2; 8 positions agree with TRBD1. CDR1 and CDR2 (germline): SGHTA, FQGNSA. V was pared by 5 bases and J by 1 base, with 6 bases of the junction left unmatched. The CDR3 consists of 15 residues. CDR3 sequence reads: CASSPRTGRNYGYTF. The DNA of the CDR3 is TGTGCCAGCAGCCCCCGGACAGGGCGTAACTATGGCTACACCTTC.

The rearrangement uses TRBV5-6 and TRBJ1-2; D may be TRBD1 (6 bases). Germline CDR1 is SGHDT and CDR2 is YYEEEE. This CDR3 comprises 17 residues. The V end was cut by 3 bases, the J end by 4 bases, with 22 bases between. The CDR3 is CASSSSGPFQGLYGYTF. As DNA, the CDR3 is TGTGCCAGCAGCTCGAGCGGACCCTTTCAGGGGCTCTATGGCTACACCTTC.

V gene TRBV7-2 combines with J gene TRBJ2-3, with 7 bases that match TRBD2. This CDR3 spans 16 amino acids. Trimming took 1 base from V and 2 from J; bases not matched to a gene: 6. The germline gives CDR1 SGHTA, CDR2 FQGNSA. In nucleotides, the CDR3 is TGTGCCAGCAGCTTAGTTCCCAGCGGGGTCACAGATACGCAGTATTTT. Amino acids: CASSLVPSGVTDTQYF.

This chain's CDR3 is CASSGGLGVQETQYF. CDR3 DNA sequence: TGCGCCAGCAGCGGGGGACTAGGGGTACAAGAGACCCAGTACTTC. The chain couples TRBV5-1 to TRBJ2-5; 8 positions match TRBD2. The length of the CDR3 is 15 residues. V lost 4 bases, J lost 2 bases, and 7 bases stayed unmatched. Germline V gene data show CDR1 as SGHRS and CDR2 as YFSETQ.

CDR3 in DNA: TGTGCCAGCAGTGTACGACAGGCCTCATACAATGAGCAGTTCTTC. It encodes CASSVRQASYNEQFF. This chain connects TRBV6-1 to TRBJ2-1, with D tentatively TRBD1 (6 bases). V lost 4 bases and J 4 bases, leaving 14 bases between the germline ends. This CDR3 has 15 amino acids. Germline V gene lookup returns CDR1 MNHNS and CDR2 SASEGT.

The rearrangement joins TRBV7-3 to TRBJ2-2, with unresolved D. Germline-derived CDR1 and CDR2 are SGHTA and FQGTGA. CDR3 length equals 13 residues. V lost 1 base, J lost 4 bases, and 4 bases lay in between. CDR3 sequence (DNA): TGTGCCAGCAGCTTAAGTGGCACCGGGGAGCTGTTTTTT. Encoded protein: CASSLSGTGELFF.

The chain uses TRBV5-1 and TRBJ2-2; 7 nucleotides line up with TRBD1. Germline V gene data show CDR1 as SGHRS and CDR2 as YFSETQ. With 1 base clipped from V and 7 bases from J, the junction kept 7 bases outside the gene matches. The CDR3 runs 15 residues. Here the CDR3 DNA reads TGCGCCAGCAGCTTGCACAGGGGAATTATCGGGGAGCTGTTTTTT. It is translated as CASSLHRGIIGELFF.

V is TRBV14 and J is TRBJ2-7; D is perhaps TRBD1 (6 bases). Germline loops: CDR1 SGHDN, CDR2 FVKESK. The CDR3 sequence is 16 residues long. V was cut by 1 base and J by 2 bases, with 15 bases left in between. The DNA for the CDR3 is TGTGCCAGCAGCCAAGCCCTCGGCAGGGGCCCCTACGAGCAGTACTTC. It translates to CASSQALGRGPYEQYF.

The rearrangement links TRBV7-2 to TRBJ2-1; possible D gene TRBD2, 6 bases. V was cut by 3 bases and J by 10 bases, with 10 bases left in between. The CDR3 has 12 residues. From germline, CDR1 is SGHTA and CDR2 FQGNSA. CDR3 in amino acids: CASSLRAGEQFF. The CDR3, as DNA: TGTGCCAGCAGCTTGCGCGCGGGGGAGCAGTTCTTC.

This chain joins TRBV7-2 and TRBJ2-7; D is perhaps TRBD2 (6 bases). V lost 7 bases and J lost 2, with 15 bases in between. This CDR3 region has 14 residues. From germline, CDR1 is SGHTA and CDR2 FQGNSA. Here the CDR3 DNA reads TGTGCCAGCACCATTAGCGGATTAACCTACGAGCAGTACTTC. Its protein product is CASTISGLTYEQYF.

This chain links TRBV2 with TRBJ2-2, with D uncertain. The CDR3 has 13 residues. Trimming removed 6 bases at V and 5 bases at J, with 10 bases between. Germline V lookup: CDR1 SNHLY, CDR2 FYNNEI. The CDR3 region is CASRAQMTGELFF. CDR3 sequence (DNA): TGTGCCAGCAGGGCCCAAATGACCGGGGAGCTGTTTTTT. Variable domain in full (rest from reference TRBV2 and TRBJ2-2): EPEVTQTPSHQVTQMGQEVILRCVPISNHLYFYWYRQILGQKVEFLVSFYNNEISEKSEIFDDQFSVERPDGSNFTLKIRSTKLEDSAMYFCASRAQMTGELFFGEGSRLTVL.

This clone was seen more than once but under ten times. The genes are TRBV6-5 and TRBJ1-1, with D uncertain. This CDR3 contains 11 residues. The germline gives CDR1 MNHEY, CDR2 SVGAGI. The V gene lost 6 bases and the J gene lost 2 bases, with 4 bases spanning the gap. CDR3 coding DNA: TGTGCCAGCAGGGACAACACTGAAGCTTTCTTT. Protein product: CASRDNTEAFF.

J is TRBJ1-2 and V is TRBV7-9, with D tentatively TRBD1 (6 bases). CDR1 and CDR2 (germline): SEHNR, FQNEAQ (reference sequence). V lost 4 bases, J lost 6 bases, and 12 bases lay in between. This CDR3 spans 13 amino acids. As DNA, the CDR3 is TGTGCCAGCAGCTCGCAGGGGAGCCATGGCTACACCTTC. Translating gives CASSSQGSHGYTF.

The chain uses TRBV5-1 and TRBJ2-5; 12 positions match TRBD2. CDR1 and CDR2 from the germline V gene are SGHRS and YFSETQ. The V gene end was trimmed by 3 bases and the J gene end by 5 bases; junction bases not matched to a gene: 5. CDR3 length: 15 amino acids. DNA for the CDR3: TGCGCCAGCAGCTCGACTAGCGGGAGTTGGGAGACCCAGTACTTC. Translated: CASSSTSGSWETQYF.

CDR3 amino acids: CASSFDRSYEKLFF. The CDR3, as DNA: TGTGCCAGCAGTTTTGACAGGTCCTATGAAAAACTGTTTTTT. The V call is TRBV28, the J call TRBJ1-4, with TRBD1 as a possible D gene (6 bases). Germline CDR1 is MDHEN and CDR2 is SYDVKM. The CDR3 spans 14 residues. The V end was cut by 3 bases, the J end by 6 bases, with 11 bases between.

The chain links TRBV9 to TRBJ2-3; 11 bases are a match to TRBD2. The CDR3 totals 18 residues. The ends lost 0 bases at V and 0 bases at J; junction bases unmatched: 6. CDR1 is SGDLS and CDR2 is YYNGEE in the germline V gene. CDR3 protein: CASSVEPTSGVSTDTQYF. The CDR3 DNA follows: TGTGCCAGCAGCGTAGAGCCGACTAGCGGGGTTAGCACAGATACGCAGTATTTT. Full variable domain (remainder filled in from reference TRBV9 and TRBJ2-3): DSGVTQTPKHLITATGQRVTLRCSPRSGDLSVYWYQQSLDQGLQFLIQYYNGEERAKGNILERFSAQQFPDLHSELNLSSLELGDSALYFCASSVEPTSGVSTDTQYFGPGTRLTVL.

The CDR3 bases are TGTGCCAGCAGCATCCTGGGACAGGCTTGGGACGAGCAGTACTTC. It encodes CASSILGQAWDEQYF. The rearrangement links TRBV9 to TRBJ2-7; 8 bases match TRBD1. This CDR3 region has 15 residues. Germline V gene data show CDR1 as SGDLS and CDR2 as YYNGEE. J lost 5 bases, V lost 4 bases, and 11 bases had no gene match. The full variable domain, rest sourced from reference TRBV9 and TRBJ2-7, is DSGVTQTPKHLITATGQRVTLRCSPRSGDLSVYWYQQSLDQGLQFLIQYYNGEERAKGNILERFSAQQFPDLHSELNLSSLELGDSALYFCASSILGQAWDEQYFGPGTRLTVT.

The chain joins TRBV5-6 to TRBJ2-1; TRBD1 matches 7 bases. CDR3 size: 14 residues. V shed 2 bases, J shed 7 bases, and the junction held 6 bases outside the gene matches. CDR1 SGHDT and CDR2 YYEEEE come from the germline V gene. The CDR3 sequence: CASSFPTGRNEQFF. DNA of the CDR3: TGTGCCAGCAGCTTCCCGACAGGGCGGAATGAGCAGTTCTTC. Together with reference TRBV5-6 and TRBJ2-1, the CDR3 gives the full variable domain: DAGVTQSPTHLIKTRGQQVTLRCSPKSGHDTVSWYQQALGQGPQFIFQYYEEEERQRGNFPDRFSGHQFPNYSSELNVNALLLGDSALYLCASSFPTGRNEQFFGPGTRLTVL.

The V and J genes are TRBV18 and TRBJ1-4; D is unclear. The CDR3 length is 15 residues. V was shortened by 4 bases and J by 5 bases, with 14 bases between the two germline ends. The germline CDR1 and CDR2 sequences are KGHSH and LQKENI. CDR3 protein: CASSREGLTNEKLFF. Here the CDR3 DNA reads TGTGCCAGCTCACGGGAAGGACTGACAAATGAAAAACTGTTTTTT.

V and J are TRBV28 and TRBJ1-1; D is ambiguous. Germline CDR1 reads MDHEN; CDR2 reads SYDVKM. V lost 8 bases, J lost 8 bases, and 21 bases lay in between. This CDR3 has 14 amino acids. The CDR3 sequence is CASSLGRRTFEAFF. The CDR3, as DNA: TGTGCCAGCTCCCTAGGCAGACGGACCTTCGAAGCTTTCTTT.

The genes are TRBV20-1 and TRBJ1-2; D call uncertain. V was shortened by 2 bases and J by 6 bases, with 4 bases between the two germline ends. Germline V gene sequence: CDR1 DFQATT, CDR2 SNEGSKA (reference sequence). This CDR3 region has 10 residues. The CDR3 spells CSARFHGYTF. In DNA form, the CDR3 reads TGCAGTGCTAGATTTCATGGCTACACCTTC.

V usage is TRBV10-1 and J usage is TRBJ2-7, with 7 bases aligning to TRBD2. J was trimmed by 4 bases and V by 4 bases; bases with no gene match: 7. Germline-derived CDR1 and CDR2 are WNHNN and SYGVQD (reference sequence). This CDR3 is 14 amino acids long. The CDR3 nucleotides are TGCGCCAGCAGTGGACCTAGCGGCTCATACGAGCAGTACTTC. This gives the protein CASSGPSGSYEQYF.

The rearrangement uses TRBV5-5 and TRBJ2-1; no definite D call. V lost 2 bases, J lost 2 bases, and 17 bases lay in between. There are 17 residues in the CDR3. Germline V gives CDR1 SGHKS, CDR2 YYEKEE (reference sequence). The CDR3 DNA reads TGTGCCAGCAGCTTCCGGCCCTGGCCCTTGGCCTACAATGAGCAGTTCTTC. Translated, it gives CASSFRPWPLAYNEQFF.

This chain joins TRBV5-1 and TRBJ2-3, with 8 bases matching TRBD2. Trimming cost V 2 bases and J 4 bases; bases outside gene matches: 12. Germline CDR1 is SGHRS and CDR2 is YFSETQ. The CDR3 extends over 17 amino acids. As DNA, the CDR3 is TGCGCCAGCAGCTTCTCCGACGGGCGGGAGGACTCAGATACGCAGTATTTT. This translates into CASSFSDGREDSDTQYF.

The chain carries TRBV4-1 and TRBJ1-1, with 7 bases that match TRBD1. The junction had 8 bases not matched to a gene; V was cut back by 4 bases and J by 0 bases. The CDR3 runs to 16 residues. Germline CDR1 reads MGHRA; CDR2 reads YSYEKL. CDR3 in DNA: TGCGCCAGCAGCCCCGGACAGGCTCGAATGAACACTGAAGCTTTCTTT. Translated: CASSPGQARMNTEAFF.